This entry describes one T cell receptor beta chain. Its antigen is as yet unknown. These data are taken from a study of cytomegalovirus exposure and HLA in healthy donors. Points from the study as a whole: Despite most TCR sequences being rare, some public TCRs occurred in many donors.

From the 120-subject validation cohort, which was separate from the roughly 700-subject first cohort, the donors were drawn. Germline V CDR1 and CDR2: ENHRY, SYGVKD. This CDR3 spans 17 amino acids. Losses at the gene ends were 4 bases for V and 2 bases for J; bases not matched to a gene: 13. The protocol was immunoSEQ multiplex PCR, while the TCRdb copy is restricted to in-frame clones and leaves out a portion. This table holds some 170,000 clones, around nine tenths found once. This rearrangement joins TRBV10-3 to TRBJ2-7; 8 bases are a match to TRBD2. The source material was PBMCs. This TCR derives from a man between 18 and 29 years old in good health and CMV-seropositive. CDR3 bases: TGTGCCATCAGTGGCGGGGGGCGAGAAAATAGTCCCTACGAGCAGTACTTC. As protein: CAISGGGRENSPYEQYF.